Listed below are T cell receptor beta chains from one sample, sequenced in a study of HIV-infected patients and healthy controls. TCRdb used MiXCR to reprocess the 5' RACE reads, holding one entry per CDR3 protein. The sample has around 64,000 distinct CDR3 sequences; about 15% are singletons. Specimen: CD4+ T cells from blood. These receptors all come from a human donor in good health. Both conserved end residues are part of each CDR3. A D gene is named only where the DNA matches it firmly. Only part of the rows carry a size: once, few, many, or a class if the clone is expanded.

TRBD2,TRBV11-2,TRBJ2-1,few,CASSLDPRGARYNEQFF,TGTGCCAGCAGCTTAGATCCGCGGGGGGCGAGATACAATGAGCAGTTCTTC
NA,TRBV6-2/TRBV6-3,TRBJ2-1,NA,CASSYSLPPPSYNEQFF,TGTGCCAGCAGTTACTCTCTACCACCCCCCTCCTACAATGAGCAGTTCTTC
TRBD1,TRBV7-8,TRBJ2-1,NA,CASRTRWGPLDRSSYNEQFF,TGTGCCAGCAGAACGAGGTGGGGCCCGCTGGACAGGAGCTCCTACAATGAGCAGTTCTTC
NA,TRBV28,TRBJ1-4,NA,CASRRGGSATNEKLFF,TGTGCCAGCAGACGGGGGGGCAGTGCAACTAATGAAAAACTGTTTTTT
NA,TRBV12-3/TRBV12-4,TRBJ2-7,few,CASSLTFPVNEQYF,TGTGCCAGCAGTTTAACGTTTCCAGTCAACGAGCAGTACTTC
NA,TRBV7-6,TRBJ1-3,once,CVSSDPGGSGNTIYF,TGTGTCAGCAGCGACCCGGGGGGCTCTGGAAACACCATATATTTT
NA,TRBV12-3/TRBV12-4,TRBJ1-1,few,CASSQTSEAFF,TGTGCCAGCAGCCAAACTTCTGAAGCTTTCTTT
NA,TRBV4-2,TRBJ2-2,NA,CASSPLPGRGPNTGELFF,TGTGCCAGCAGCCCACTACCCGGCCGGGGTCCGAACACCGGGGAGCTGTTTTTT
NA,TRBV6-5,TRBJ1-5,NA,CASREDRGDQPQHF,TGTGCCAGCAGAGAGGACCGGGGGGATCAGCCCCAGCATTTT
TRBD1,TRBV19,TRBJ2-7,NA,CASTRTAGTGAYEQYF,TGTGCCAGTACCCGGACCGCCGGGACAGGGGCATACGAGCAGTACTTC
NA,TRBV11-2,TRBJ2-2,NA,CASSLTSNPTNTGELFF,TGTGCCAGCAGCCTGACTAGTAACCCTACTAACACCGGGGAGCTGTTTTTT
NA,TRBV5-1,TRBJ2-7,few,CASSPGRRQGAYEQYF,TGCGCCAGCAGCCCTGGGAGGAGACAGGGCGCCTACGAGCAGTACTTC
NA,TRBV3-1,TRBJ2-7,NA,CASSQSARGQRAYEQYF,TGTGCCAGCAGCCAAAGCGCACGAGGGCAGAGAGCCTACGAGCAGTACTTC
TRBD1,TRBV6-6,TRBJ2-3,many,CASTTRTGSDTQYF,TGTGCCAGCACAACAAGGACAGGATCCGATACGCAGTATTTT
NA,TRBV3-1,TRBJ2-4,few,CASSSTYLAKNIQYF,TGTGCCAGCAGCTCGACTTATCTAGCCAAAAACATTCAGTACTTC
TRBD1,TRBV6-4,TRBJ2-1,few,CANRDSPNEQFF,TGTGCCAACCGGGACAGTCCCAATGAGCAGTTCTTC
TRBD1,TRBV6-2/TRBV6-3,TRBJ1-5,many,CASSSRDSLIQPQHF,TGTGCCAGCAGTTCCCGGGACAGCCTAATTCAGCCCCAGCATTTT
NA,TRBV24-1,TRBJ2-4,NA,CATSDSTGFIQYF,TGTGCCACCAGTGACTCCACAGGGTTCATTCAGTACTTC
NA,TRBV11-2,TRBJ2-3,few,CASNLRTHSTDTQYF,TGTGCCAGCAACTTGAGAACTCACAGCACAGATACGCAGTATTTT
TRBD1,TRBV5-6,TRBJ2-5,NA,CASSRDRGKTQYF,TGTGCCAGCAGCCGGGACAGGGGCAAGACCCAGTACTTC
NA,TRBV20-1,TRBJ1-2,many,CSVSEEQGVSGYTF,TGCAGTGTCTCCGAAGAACAGGGAGTTAGCGGCTACACCTTC
NA,TRBV9,TRBJ2-5,NA,CASSGSSGRRETQYF,TGTGCCAGCAGCGGCTCGTCAGGGAGGCGGGAGACCCAGTACTTC
NA,TRBV6-2/TRBV6-3,TRBJ1-5,NA,CASSYSNPYSQPQHF,TGTGCCAGCAGTTACTCGAACCCCTACAGTCAGCCCCAGCATTTT
NA,TRBV6-1,TRBJ2-2,NA,CASRPPANTGELFF,TGTGCCAGCAGGCCCCCCGCGAACACCGGGGAGCTGTTTTTT
NA,TRBV4-2,TRBJ1-6,NA,CASSQLWDLRSPLHF,TGTGCCAGCAGCCAGTTATGGGACCTTCGTTCACCCCTCCACTTT
NA,TRBV6-2/TRBV6-3,TRBJ1-5,many,CASRDSNQPQHF,TGTGCCAGCCGAGACAGCAATCAGCCCCAGCATTTT
TRBD2,TRBV7-2,TRBJ2-3,few,CASSLARGGYIDTQYF,TGTGCCAGCAGCTTAGCGCGGGGGGGCTATATAGATACGCAGTATTTT
NA,TRBV30,TRBJ2-3,many,CAWSTHRGTDTQYF,TGTGCCTGGAGTACTCACAGGGGCACAGATACGCAGTATTTT
NA,TRBV6-2/TRBV6-3,TRBJ2-1,many,CASTIAGYSYNEQFF,TGTGCCAGCACCATTGCGGGTTACTCCTACAATGAGCAGTTCTTC
NA,TRBV7-9,TRBJ1-4,few,CASGLGLGTLNEKLFF,TGTGCCAGCGGTTTGGGGCTGGGGACCCTCAATGAAAAACTGTTTTTT
NA,TRBV18,TRBJ2-3,many,CASSPPSTDTQYF,TGTGCCAGTAGCCCCCCTAGCACAGATACGCAGTATTTT
NA,TRBV20-1,TRBJ1-2,many,CSASYPYTNYGYTF,TGCAGTGCTAGTTACCCTTATACAAACTATGGCTACACCTTC
TRBD2,TRBV7-6,TRBJ2-5,NA,CASSLLAGAPETQYF,TGTGCCAGCAGCTTATTAGCGGGAGCCCCAGAGACCCAGTACTTC
NA,TRBV15,TRBJ1-2,NA,CATSREGDYGYTF,TGTGCCACCAGCAGAGAAGGGGACTATGGCTACACCTTC
NA,TRBV20-1,TRBJ1-5,NA,CSARSGGKPQHF,TGCAGTGCTAGGTCGGGTGGGAAGCCCCAGCATTTT
NA,TRBV7-2,TRBJ2-5,many,CASSPQGVLETQYF,TGTGCCAGCAGCCCCCAGGGCGTACTAGAGACCCAGTACTTC
NA,TRBV19,TRBJ1-1,NA,CASSINPWAPLNTEAFF,TGTGCCAGTAGTATCAACCCTTGGGCCCCCCTGAACACTGAAGCTTTCTTT
TRBD1,TRBV9,TRBJ1-6,few,CASSSQGASYNSPLHF,TGTGCCAGCAGCTCCCAGGGGGCGTCCTATAATTCACCCCTCCACTTT
TRBD2,TRBV19,TRBJ2-1,few,CASSITERLAGGPGNEQFF,TGTGCCAGTAGTATAACTGAACGACTAGCGGGAGGGCCTGGGAATGAGCAGTTCTTC
NA,TRBV24-1,TRBJ2-7,NA,CATSDYGGFYEQYF,TGTGCCACCAGTGATTATGGCGGGTTCTACGAGCAGTACTTC
NA,TRBV7-8,TRBJ2-7,many,CASSLAPQVYEQYF,TGTGCCAGCAGCTTAGCGCCACAAGTCTACGAGCAGTACTTC
NA,TRBV4-1,TRBJ2-5,NA,CASSQGPGAAKETQYF,TGCGCCAGCAGCCAGGGCCCCGGGGCGGCCAAAGAGACCCAGTACTTC
TRBD2,TRBV10-3,TRBJ2-2,NA,CAISDSGGLTGELFF,TGTGCCATCAGTGACTCGGGGGGACTGACCGGGGAGCTGTTTTTT
NA,TRBV5-1,TRBJ2-3,NA,CASSLTTDTQYF,TGCGCCAGCAGCTTGACCACAGATACGCAGTATTTT
NA,TRBV20-1,TRBJ1-1,few,CSASGGGVTEAFF,TGCAGTGCTTCAGGAGGCGGAGTCACTGAAGCTTTCTTT
NA,TRBV19,TRBJ2-3,NA,CASSGQPADTQYF,TGTGCCAGTAGTGGTCAGCCGGCAGATACGCAGTATTTT
NA,TRBV7-9,TRBJ1-1,NA,CASSLKSGTEAFF,TGTGCCAGCAGCTTAAAATCGGGGACTGAAGCTTTCTTT
TRBD2,TRBV15,TRBJ2-5,few,CATSPSGRAQPQETQYF,TGTGCCACCAGCCCTAGCGGGAGGGCCCAGCCCCAAGAGACCCAGTACTTC
NA,TRBV11-2,TRBJ2-5,few,CASSSTSGETGETQYF,TGTGCCAGCAGCAGCACTTCTGGGGAAACAGGAGAGACCCAGTACTTC
NA,TRBV12-3/TRBV12-4,TRBJ1-6,few,CASSPRGRGALHF,TGTGCCAGCAGCCCTCGGGGCAGGGGAGCCCTCCACTTT
NA,TRBV29-1,TRBJ2-3,many,CSLKGGGPDTQYF,TGCAGCTTAAAGGGGGGGGGGCCAGATACGCAGTATTTT
TRBD2,TRBV12-3/TRBV12-4,TRBJ2-7,few,CASSLKRGAYEQYF,TGTGCCAGCAGCCTGAAGCGGGGGGCCTACGAGCAGTACTTC
TRBD2,TRBV20-1,TRBJ2-3,NA,CSSRGSGRSTDTQYF,TGCAGTTCCCGAGGTAGCGGGCGGAGCACAGATACGCAGTATTTT
NA,TRBV15,TRBJ1-5,NA,CATSRDRAKQPQHF,TGTGCCACCAGCAGAGACAGGGCCAAGCAGCCCCAGCATTTT